The present entry profiles one T cell receptor (beta chain) with its context. This sample stems from a study of Ad26.COV2.S vaccination and SARS-CoV-2 variants. Study at large: Ad26.COV2.S given intramuscularly, once or twice 56 days apart.

Profiling relied on immunoSEQ multiplex PCR, and the TCRdb table lists in-frame clones only, not all of them. Among some 300,000 clones, over 80% were seen once, and the ten largest hold approximately 2.2%. CDR1 and CDR2 from the germline V gene are SGHNT and YENEEA. This CDR3 comprises 16 residues. Trimming pared 0 bases from V and 2 bases from J, leaving 13 bases between. Indicated treatment: some 20 received Ad26.COV2.S at low or high dose, single or two shots; several received placebo; per-sample allocation not given. Each sample was drawn 63 days after the first injection (of vaccine or placebo).

The source material was peripheral blood, sampled in a trial of Ad26.COV2.S vaccine versus placebo. This clonotype was obtained from a person aged 18-60 years who received the Ad26.COV2.S COVID-19 vaccine or a placebo. The chain uses TRBV11-3 and TRBJ1-2, with D possibly being TRBD1 (6 bases). CDR3 sequence: CASSLDERTENYGYTF. CDR3 nucleotides: TGTGCCAGCAGCTTAGACGAGAGGACAGAAAACTATGGCTACACCTTC. The variable domain in full, completed from reference TRBV11-3 and TRBJ1-2, reads EAGVVQSPRYKIIEKKQPVAFWCNPISGHNTLYWYLQNLGQGPELLIRYENEEAVDDSQLPKDRFSAERLKGVDSTLKIQPAELGDSAVYLCASSLDERTENYGYTFGSGTRLTVV.